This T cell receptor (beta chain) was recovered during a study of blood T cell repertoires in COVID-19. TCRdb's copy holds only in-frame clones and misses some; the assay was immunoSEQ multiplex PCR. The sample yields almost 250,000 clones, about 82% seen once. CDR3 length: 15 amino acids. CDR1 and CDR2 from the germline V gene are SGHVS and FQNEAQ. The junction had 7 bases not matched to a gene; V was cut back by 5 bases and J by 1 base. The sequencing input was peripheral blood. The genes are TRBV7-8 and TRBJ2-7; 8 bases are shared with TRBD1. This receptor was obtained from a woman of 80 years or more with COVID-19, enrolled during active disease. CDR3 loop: CASSPRTGTSYEQYF. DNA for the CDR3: TGTGCCAGCAGCCCGAGGACAGGGACTTCCTACGAGCAGTACTTC.